The TCR beta chain under discussion was sequenced for a study of immune characterization of retroperitoneal liposarcoma. Deletions cut 2 bases from V and 10 bases from J, with 12 bases between. The germline V gene has CDR1 SGHTA and CDR2 FQGNSA. This CDR3 is 13 amino acids long. TCRdb analysed the PCR reads with MiXCR anew, one entry per CDR3 protein. This sample has under 2,000 distinct CDR3 sequences; about 42% occur once, and the top ten carry roughly 20%. Specimen: tumor tissue. The origin of this receptor is a female donor with retroperitoneal liposarcoma. The rearrangement uses TRBV7-2 and TRBJ2-1, with D perhaps matching TRBD1 (5 bases). CDR3 DNA sequence: TGTGCCAGCAGCTTATCCAGGGTATACGAGCAGTTCTTC. Translating gives CASSLSRVYEQFF.